This TCR beta chain was sequenced in a study of T-cell memory formation after mild COVID-19. Study details: There were largely donor-specific TCR clusters.

The germline gives CDR1 SGHAT, CDR2 FQNNGV. The CDR3 extends over 12 amino acids. V was cut by 3 bases and J by 7 bases, with 6 bases left in between. TCRdb re-called the 5' RACE reads through MiXCR, storing one row per CDR3 protein. The table shows about 450,000 distinct CDR3 sequences, with more than 20% occurring only once. In its sample, this clonotype was seen once. The V call is TRBV11-2, the J call TRBJ1-4; the D is unclear. This TCR derives from an adult woman who had mild COVID-19 (a few samples of this study predate the infection). Cell type and time point are not known. Input material: PBMCs or a T cell subset sorted from them (not recorded which). In DNA, the CDR3 is TGTGCCAGCAGCTTCTCTCGTGAAAAACTGTTTTTT. Translated, it gives CASSFSREKLFF.